These T cell receptor beta chains were read from a single sample in a study of CD8 T cells in ankylosing spondylitis. Using its own MiXCR run on the 5' RACE reads, TCRdb lists one record per CDR3 protein. The sample carries about 400,000 distinct CDR3 sequences, 20% to 25% recorded once. Specimen: blood, either unsorted or a sorted T cell fraction (not recorded which). These receptors originate from a male donor with ankylosing spondylitis. The CDR3 runs from the conserved cysteine through the conserved F or W. The D gene is left open where the match is weak. Clone size is shown for a subset of rows, as once, few, many or a class of expanded clone.

len,abundance,d_gene,j_gene,v_gene,CDR3nt,CDR3aa
13,many,NA,TRBJ2-1,TRBV29-1,TGCAGCGTAACACAGGGTGGAGGGAATGAGCAGTTCTTC,CSVTQGGGNEQFF
13,NA,NA,TRBJ2-7,TRBV7-9,TGTGCCAGCAGCTTCCAGGGATCCTACGAGCAGTACTTC,CASSFQGSYEQYF
14,few,NA,TRBJ2-7,TRBV7-2,TGTGCCAGCAGCTTAATTCAGGGACCCTACGAGCAGTACTTC,CASSLIQGPYEQYF
11,many,NA,TRBJ1-2,TRBV29-1,TGCAGCGCTGGGACACTCTATGGCTACACCTTC,CSAGTLYGYTF
17,few,NA,TRBJ2-5,TRBV28,TGTGCCAGCAGTGGTCCTAGGAGCACCTACCCCCAAGAGACCCAGTACTTC,CASSGPRSTYPQETQYF
12,NA,NA,TRBJ1-6,TRBV6-5,TGTGCCAGCAGTTACGCGGGTTCACCCCTCCACTTT,CASSYAGSPLHF
15,few,NA,TRBJ2-2,TRBV6-2/TRBV6-3,TGTGCCAGCAGCACACAGGGGGGGGACACCGGGGAGCTGTTTTTT,CASSTQGGDTGELFF
16,NA,TRBD2,TRBJ2-5,TRBV29-1,TGCAGCGTAGCCATCCAGCGGGGGGCGGGAGGGGCGACCCAGTACTTC,CSVAIQRGAGGATQYF
18,few,TRBD2,TRBJ2-3,TRBV5-1,TGCGCCAGCAGCTCCGGACAGGGGGGACTAGCGGGGGCCGATACGCAGTATTTT,CASSSGQGGLAGADTQYF
15,NA,TRBD2,TRBJ2-2,TRBV4-3,TGCGCCAGCAGCCACGGGACTAAGAACACCGGGGAGCTGTTTTTT,CASSHGTKNTGELFF
14,NA,NA,TRBJ2-1,TRBV5-1,TGCGCCAGCAGCTTGATTGGGACCCACAATGAGCAGTTCTTC,CASSLIGTHNEQFF
14,NA,TRBD1,TRBJ1-2,TRBV12-3/TRBV12-4,TGTGCCAGCAGTCCAGGACAGGGCGCTCAGGGCTACACCTTC,CASSPGQGAQGYTF
16,NA,NA,TRBJ2-3,TRBV2,TGTGCCAGCAGTGAAGCGCTTTGGGTACAGTTAAATACGCAGTATTTT,CASSEALWVQLNTQYF
12,NA,NA,TRBJ1-2,TRBV7-2,TGTGCCAGCAGCTTAACGGCTCGGGGCTACACCTTC,CASSLTARGYTF
13,few,NA,TRBJ1-1,TRBV29-1,TGCAGCTCCTCGGGGAGCATGAACACTGAAGCTTTCTTT,CSSSGSMNTEAFF
17,NA,NA,TRBJ2-3,TRBV28,TGTGCCAGCAGTTTATTGTGGGAGGACCCTAGCACAGATACGCAGTATTTT,CASSLLWEDPSTDTQYF
12,few,NA,TRBJ2-5,TRBV2,TGTGCCAGCAGGATGGGCGCGGAGACCCAGTACTTC,CASRMGAETQYF
16,few,NA,TRBJ2-7,TRBV2,TGTGCCAGCAGTGAAGCTGCGTCCACCTGGGGCTACGAGCAGTACTTC,CASSEAASTWGYEQYF
16,few,NA,TRBJ2-5,TRBV5-1,TGCGCCAGCAGCTTAATTGGATCGCGGGGCCAAGAGACCCAGTACTTC,CASSLIGSRGQETQYF
12,few,NA,TRBJ1-1,TRBV3-1,TGTGCCAGCAGTCTGACGAACACTGAAGCTTTCTTT,CASSLTNTEAFF
17,few,NA,TRBJ1-4,TRBV16,TGTGCCAGCAGCCAATATACAGGCGGTTTTCCTAATGAAAAACTGTTTTTT,CASSQYTGGFPNEKLFF
16,few,TRBD1,TRBJ1-1,TRBV19,TGTGCCAGTATACCCCTCACTGGGACAGAAAACACTGAAGCTTTCTTT,CASIPLTGTENTEAFF
16,few,TRBD1,TRBJ2-4,TRBV5-1,TGCGCCAGCACCCCCGACAGGGCGTTCGCCAAAAACATTCAGTACTTC,CASTPDRAFAKNIQYF
15,NA,TRBD2,TRBJ2-1,TRBV28,TGTGCCAGCAGTTTAGGGACTACGAACTACAATGAGCAGTTCTTC,CASSLGTTNYNEQFF